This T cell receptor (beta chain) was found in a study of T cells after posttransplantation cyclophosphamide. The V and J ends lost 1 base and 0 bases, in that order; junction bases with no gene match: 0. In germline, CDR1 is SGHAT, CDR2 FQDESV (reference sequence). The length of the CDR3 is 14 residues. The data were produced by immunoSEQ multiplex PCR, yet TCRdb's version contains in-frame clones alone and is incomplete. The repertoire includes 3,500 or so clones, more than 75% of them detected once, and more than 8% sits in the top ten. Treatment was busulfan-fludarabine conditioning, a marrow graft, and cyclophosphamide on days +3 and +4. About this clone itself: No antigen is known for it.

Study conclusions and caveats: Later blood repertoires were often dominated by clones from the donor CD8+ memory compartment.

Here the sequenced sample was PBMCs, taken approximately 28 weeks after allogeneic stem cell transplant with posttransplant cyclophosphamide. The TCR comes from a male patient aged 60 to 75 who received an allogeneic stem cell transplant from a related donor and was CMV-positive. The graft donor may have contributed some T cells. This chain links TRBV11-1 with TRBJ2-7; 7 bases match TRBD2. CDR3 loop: CASSLGGSSYEQYF. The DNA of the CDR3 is TGTGCCAGCAGCTTAGGCGGGAGCTCCTACGAGCAGTACTTC.